The entry below describes one T cell receptor (beta chain). Its target is unknown. It was through 5'RACE template switching that TCR cDNA was made, with a universal primer site and UMIs added. Using its own MiXCR run on the 5' RACE reads, TCRdb lists one record per CDR3 protein. The sample lists 450,000 to 550,000 distinct CDR3 sequences; roughly 19% were seen once. Trimming cost V 0 bases and J 6 bases, with 14 bases left between them. The CDR3 sequence is 15 residues long. CDR1 and CDR2 from the germline V gene are SGDLS and YYNGEE. These data are taken from a study of T cells after yellow fever vaccination. Study outcomes and limitations: Relatively few clonotypes were ones that appeared in both CD4 and CD8 compartments. Post-booster reappearance was seen for most primary-vaccination clones (just under 97% CD4, roughly 86% CD8).

This TCR was recovered from a man younger than 40 who received the YFV17D yellow fever vaccine. Sequencing was performed on PBMCs, taken 15 days after the yellow fever booster vaccination. The V and J genes are TRBV9 and TRBJ2-3; no reliable D call. The CDR3 region is CASSVEARPLDTQYF. CDR3 bases: TGTGCCAGCAGCGTAGAGGCCAGGCCGTTGGATACGCAGTATTTT.